The sequence of this T cell receptor (beta chain) was determined in a study of T cell responses to AZD1222 COVID-19 vaccine. Generated by immunoSEQ multiplex PCR, the TCRdb table keeps only in-frame clones and is missing some. The sample consists of tens of thousands of clones, more than 85% of them appearing once. The length of the CDR3 is 14 residues. Germline trimming cut 4 bases from V and 7 bases from J; bases unmatched to any gene: 2. CDR1 is MGHRA and CDR2 is YSYEKL in the germline V gene. This clonotype was obtained from an adult in good health. The material was peripheral blood, obtained on day 0 of AZD1222 vaccination. The chain employs TRBV4-1 and TRBJ1-4, with 11 bases matching TRBD1. CDR3 amino acids: CASSLGQGVEKLFF. CDR3 DNA: TGCGCCAGCAGCCTGGGACAGGGGGTTGAAAAACTGTTTTTT.